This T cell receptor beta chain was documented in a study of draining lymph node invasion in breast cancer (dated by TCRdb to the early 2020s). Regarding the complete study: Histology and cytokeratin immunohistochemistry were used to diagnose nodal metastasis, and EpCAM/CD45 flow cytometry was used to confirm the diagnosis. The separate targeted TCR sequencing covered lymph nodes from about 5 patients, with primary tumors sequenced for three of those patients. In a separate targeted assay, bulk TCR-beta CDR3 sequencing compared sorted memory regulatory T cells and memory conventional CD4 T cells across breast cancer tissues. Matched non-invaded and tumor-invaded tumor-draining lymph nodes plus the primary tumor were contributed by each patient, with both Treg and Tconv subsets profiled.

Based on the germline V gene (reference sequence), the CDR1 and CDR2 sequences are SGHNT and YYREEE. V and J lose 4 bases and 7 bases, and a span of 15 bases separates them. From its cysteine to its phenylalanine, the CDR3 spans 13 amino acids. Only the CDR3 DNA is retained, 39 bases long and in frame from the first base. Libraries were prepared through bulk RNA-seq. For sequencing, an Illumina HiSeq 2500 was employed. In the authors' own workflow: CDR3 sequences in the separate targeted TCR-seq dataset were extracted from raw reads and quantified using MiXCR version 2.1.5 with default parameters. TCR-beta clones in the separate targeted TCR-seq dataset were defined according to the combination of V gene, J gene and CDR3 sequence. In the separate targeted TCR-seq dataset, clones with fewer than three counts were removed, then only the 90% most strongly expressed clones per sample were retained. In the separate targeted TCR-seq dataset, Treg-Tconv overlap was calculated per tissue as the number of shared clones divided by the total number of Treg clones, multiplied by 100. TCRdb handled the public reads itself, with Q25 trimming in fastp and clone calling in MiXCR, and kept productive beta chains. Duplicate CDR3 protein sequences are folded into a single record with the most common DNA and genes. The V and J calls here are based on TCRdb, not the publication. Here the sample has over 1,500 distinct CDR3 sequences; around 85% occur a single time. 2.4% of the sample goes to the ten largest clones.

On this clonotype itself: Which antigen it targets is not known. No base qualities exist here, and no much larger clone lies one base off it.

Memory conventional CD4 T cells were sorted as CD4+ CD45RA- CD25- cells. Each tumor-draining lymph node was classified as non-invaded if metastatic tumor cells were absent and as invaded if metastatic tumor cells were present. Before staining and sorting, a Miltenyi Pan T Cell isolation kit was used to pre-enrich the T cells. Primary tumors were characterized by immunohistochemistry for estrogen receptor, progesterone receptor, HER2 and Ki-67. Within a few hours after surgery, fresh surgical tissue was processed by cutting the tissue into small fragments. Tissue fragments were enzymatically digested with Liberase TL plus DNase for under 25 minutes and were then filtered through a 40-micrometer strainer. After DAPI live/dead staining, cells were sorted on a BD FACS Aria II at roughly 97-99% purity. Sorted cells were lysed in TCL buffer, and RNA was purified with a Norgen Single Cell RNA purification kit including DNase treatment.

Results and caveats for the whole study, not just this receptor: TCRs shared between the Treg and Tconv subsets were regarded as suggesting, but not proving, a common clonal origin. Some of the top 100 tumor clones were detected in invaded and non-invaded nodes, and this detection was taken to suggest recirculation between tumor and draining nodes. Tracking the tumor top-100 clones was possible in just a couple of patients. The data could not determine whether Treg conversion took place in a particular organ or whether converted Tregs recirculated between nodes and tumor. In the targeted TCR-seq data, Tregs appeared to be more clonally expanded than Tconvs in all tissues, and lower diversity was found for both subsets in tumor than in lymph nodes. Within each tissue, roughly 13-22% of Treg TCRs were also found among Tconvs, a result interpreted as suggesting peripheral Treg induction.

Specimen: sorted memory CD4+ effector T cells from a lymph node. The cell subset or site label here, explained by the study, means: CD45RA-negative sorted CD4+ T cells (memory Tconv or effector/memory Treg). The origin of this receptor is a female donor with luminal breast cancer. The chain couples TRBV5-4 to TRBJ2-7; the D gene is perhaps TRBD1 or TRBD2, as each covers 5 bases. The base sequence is TGTGCCAGCAGCATGGATCCGGGGCGGGAGCAGTACTTC. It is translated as CASSMDPGREQYF.